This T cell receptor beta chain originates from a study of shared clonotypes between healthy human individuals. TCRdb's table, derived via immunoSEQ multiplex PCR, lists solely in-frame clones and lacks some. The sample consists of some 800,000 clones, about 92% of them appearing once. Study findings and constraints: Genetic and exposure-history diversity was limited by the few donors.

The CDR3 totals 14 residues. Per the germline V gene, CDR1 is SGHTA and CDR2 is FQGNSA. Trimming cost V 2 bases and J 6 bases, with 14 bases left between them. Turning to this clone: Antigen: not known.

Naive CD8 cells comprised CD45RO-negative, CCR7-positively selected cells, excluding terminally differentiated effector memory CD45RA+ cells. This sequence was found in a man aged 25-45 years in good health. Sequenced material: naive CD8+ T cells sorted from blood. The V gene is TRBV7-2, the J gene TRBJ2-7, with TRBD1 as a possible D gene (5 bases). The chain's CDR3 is CASSLSGSSGEQYF. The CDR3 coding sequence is TGTGCCAGCAGCTTATCAGGGTCTTCGGGCGAGCAGTACTTC.